This TCR beta chain was captured by sequencing in a study of cytomegalovirus exposure and HLA in healthy donors. A multiplex PCR was run with 60 Vbeta primers and 13 Jbeta primers. The repertoire was sequenced with immunoSEQ multiplex PCR; TCRdb's copy has only in-frame clones and lacks some. Among about 94,000 clones listed, 50% to 75% were seen once. The V gene's germline CDR1 is ENHRY and CDR2 SYGVKD. The CDR3 sequence is 13 residues long. V lost 9 bases to trimming and J lost 7 bases, with 16 bases between them. Sequenced material: PBMCs. This clonotype was obtained from a young man in good health and CMV-seronegative. The J gene is TRBJ2-1, the V gene TRBV10-3, with a weak D call TRBD2 (5 bases). CDR3 DNA: TGTGCCATTGCGTCGGGATGGGTGAATGAGCAGTTCTTC. This translates into CAIASGWVNEQFF.